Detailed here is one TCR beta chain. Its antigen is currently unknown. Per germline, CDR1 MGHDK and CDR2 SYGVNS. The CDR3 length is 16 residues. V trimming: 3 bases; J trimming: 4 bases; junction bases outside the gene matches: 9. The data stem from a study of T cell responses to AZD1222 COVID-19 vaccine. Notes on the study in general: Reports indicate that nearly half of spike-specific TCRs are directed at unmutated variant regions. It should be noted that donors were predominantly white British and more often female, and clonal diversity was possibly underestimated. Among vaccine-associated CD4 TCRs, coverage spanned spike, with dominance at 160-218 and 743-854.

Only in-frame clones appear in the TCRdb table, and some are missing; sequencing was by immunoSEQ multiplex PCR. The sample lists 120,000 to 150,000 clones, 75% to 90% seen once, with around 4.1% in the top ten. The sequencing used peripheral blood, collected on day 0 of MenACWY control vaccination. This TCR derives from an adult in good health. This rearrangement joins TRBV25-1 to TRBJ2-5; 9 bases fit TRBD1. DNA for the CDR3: TGTGCCAGCAGTGACTCCGGGACAGGGATCGCAGAGACCCAGTACTTC. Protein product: CASSDSGTGIAETQYF.